One and the same sample provided the 3 T cell receptor beta chains below, sequenced in a study of cytomegalovirus exposure and HLA in healthy donors. In the PCR, 60 Vbeta and 13 Jbeta primers were used. Sequencing used immunoSEQ multiplex PCR; TCRdb keeps in-frame clones, though not all of them. The sample records fewer than 100,000 clones, less than 10% being singletons. The sequenced sample consisted of PBMCs. These receptors were obtained from a man between 45 and 60 years old in good health and CMV-seronegative.

V and J are TRBV11-2 and TRBJ1-2, with 7 bases aligning to TRBD1. Unmatched junction bases numbered 1, after V lost 2 bases and J lost 4 bases. The CDR3 covers 13 residues. Looked up from germline, CDR1 is SGHAT and CDR2 is FQNNGV. CDR3 nucleotide sequence: TGTGCCAGCAGCTTAACAGGGGTCTATGGCTACACCTTC. It is translated as CASSLTGVYGYTF.

This clone was detected a few times. This sequence joins TRBV7-2 and TRBJ1-2; the D is unclear. V lost 3 bases and J lost 0, with 8 bases in between. Germline CDR1 reads SGHTA; CDR2 reads FQGNSA. The CDR3 extends over 14 amino acids. The CDR3 DNA is TGTGCCAGCAGCTTCGGACTGACTAACTATGGCTACACCTTC. Residues: CASSFGLTNYGYTF. The variable domain in full, completed from reference TRBV7-2 and TRBJ1-2, reads GAGVSQSPSNKVTEKGKDVELRCDPISGHTALYWYRQSLGQGLEFLIYFQGNSAPDKSGLPSDRFSAERTGGSVSTLTIQRTQQEDSAVYLCASSFGLTNYGYTFGSGTRLTVV.

This chain connects TRBV2 to TRBJ1-6; the match to TRBD1 covers 8 bases. Germline CDR1 is SNHLY and CDR2 is FYNNEI. The CDR3 consists of 14 residues. J gave up 8 bases and V 6 bases, and 6 bases lay outside the gene matches. The CDR3 DNA reads as TGTGCCAGCAGGTTGACAGGGGCGGATTCACCCCTCCACTTT. Encoded protein: CASRLTGADSPLHF. Drawing the rest from reference TRBV2 and TRBJ1-6, the complete variable domain is EPEVTQTPSHQVTQMGQEVILRCVPISNHLYFYWYRQILGQKVEFLVSFYNNEISEKSEIFDDQFSVERPDGSNFTLKIRSTKLEDSAMYFCASRLTGADSPLHFGNGTRLTVT.